This T cell receptor beta chain was identified in a study of T cells in pancreatic ductal adenocarcinoma. Study results and limitations: Unique clonotypes were 7 to 9-fold more numerous in blood than in tumor. Tumor-versus-blood clonality comparisons may be biased toward lower tumor diversity. The resected pancreatic cancer cohort was biased toward the minority with early-stage disease.

This clone appeared a single time. Its antigen is still unknown. The selected patients with pancreatic ductal adenocarcinoma had surgery but no neoadjuvant therapy. Germline CDR1 is MGHRA and CDR2 is YSYEKL. The CDR3 length is 15 residues. Unmatched junction bases numbered 8, after V lost 3 bases and J lost 3 bases. Data came from immunoSEQ multiplex PCR; TCRdb stores just in-frame clones and leaves some out. The repertoire includes about 16,000 clones, roughly 90% of them detected once, and 0.75% to 0.95% sits in the top ten. The chain links TRBV4-1 to TRBJ2-7; 7 nucleotides align to TRBD1. This TCR derives from a human donor with pancreatic ductal adenocarcinoma. The sample comprised PBMCs. CDR3 in amino acids: CASSQTTGTVYEQYF. For the CDR3, the DNA is TGCGCCAGCAGCCAGACGACCGGGACAGTCTACGAGCAGTACTTC.